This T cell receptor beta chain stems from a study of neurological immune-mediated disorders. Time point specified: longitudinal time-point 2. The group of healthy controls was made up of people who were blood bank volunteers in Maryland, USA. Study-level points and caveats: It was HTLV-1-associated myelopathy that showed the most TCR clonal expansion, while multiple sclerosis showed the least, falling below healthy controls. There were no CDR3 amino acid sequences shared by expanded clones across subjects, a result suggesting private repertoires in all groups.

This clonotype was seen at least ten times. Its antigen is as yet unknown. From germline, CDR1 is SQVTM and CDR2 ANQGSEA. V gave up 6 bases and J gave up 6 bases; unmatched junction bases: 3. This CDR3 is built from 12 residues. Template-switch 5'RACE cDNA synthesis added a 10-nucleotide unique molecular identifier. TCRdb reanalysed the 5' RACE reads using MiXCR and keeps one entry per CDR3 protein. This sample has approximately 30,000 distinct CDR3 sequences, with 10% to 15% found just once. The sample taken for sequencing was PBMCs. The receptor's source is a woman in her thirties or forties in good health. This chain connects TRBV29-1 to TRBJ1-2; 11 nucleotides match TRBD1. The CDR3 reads CSVRDRGDGYTF. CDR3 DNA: TGCAGCGTGAGGGACAGGGGGGATGGCTACACCTTC.